What follows are 16 T cell receptor beta chains derived from one specimen sequenced in a study of T-cell reconstitution after alpha-beta-depleted transplantation in children. Unique molecular identifiers were incorporated into the prepared TCRbeta library. TCRdb re-analysed the PCR reads in MiXCR, keeping a single row per CDR3 protein. The table has just over 350,000 distinct CDR3 sequences, 13% seen once. The sequences come from PBMCs, collected from the stem cell graft. All receptors come from a human donor who donated a stem cell graft to a child with Fanconi anemia.

The chain employs TRBV7-2 and TRBJ2-7, with D perhaps TRBD1 (5 bases). V shed 1 base and J shed 3 bases, with 16 bases lying between them. CDR1 is SGHTA and CDR2 is FQGNSA in the germline V gene. This CDR3 contains 16 residues. CDR3 DNA sequence: TGTGCCAGCAGCTTAGATTTGGGGCCAGGTAACTACGAGCAGTACTTC. It yields the protein CASSLDLGPGNYEQYF.

There are a few counts of this clonotype. CDR3 DNA: TGTGCCAGCAGCACCCTCGAGGGGGGTGAAGCTTTCTTT. Residues: CASSTLEGGEAFF. This chain joins TRBV12-3 or TRBV12-4 and TRBJ1-1, with a weak D call TRBD1 (6 bases). V lost 6 bases, J lost 7 bases, and 15 bases lay in between. This CDR3 has 13 residues.

The chain combines TRBV20-1 with TRBJ1-5, with D uncertain. CDR1 and CDR2 (germline): DFQATT, SNEGSKA (reference sequence). V lost 6 bases and J lost 0, with 9 bases in between. CDR3 length equals 13 residues. CDR3 residues: CSALSDSNQPQHF. DNA of the CDR3: TGCAGTGCGTTGAGTGATAGCAATCAGCCCCAGCATTTT.

The rearrangement joins TRBV28 to TRBJ1-2; no firm D call. V was pared by 1 base and J by 6 bases, with 18 bases between. Germline-derived CDR1 and CDR2 are MDHEN and SYDVKM. This CDR3 comprises 16 residues. The CDR3 reads CASSLFSPRGLDGYTF. The CDR3 DNA is TGTGCCAGCAGTTTATTTTCCCCTCGGGGATTGGATGGCTACACCTTC.

The table lists this clonotype with a few counts. The chain recombines TRBV6-5 with TRBJ1-1, with TRBD1 matching over 9 bases. This CDR3 has 16 residues. The ends lost 2 bases at V and 5 bases at J; junction bases unmatched: 9. Germline CDR1 MNHEY, CDR2 SVGAGI. The CDR3 DNA reads TGTGCCAGCAGTTACCCCGGACAGGGGTATGGGACTGAAGCTTTCTTT. It specifies CASSYPGQGYGTEAFF.

This rearrangement joins TRBV6-2 or TRBV6-3 to TRBJ2-7; D perhaps matches TRBD1 (6 bases). V dropped 7 bases and J dropped 4 bases, with 17 bases sitting between them. In germline, CDR1 is MNHEY, CDR2 SVGEGT. The CDR3 covers 14 residues. The CDR3 protein is CASIDPGHYYEQYF. In DNA, the CDR3 is TGTGCCAGCATTGATCCGGGACATTATTACGAGCAGTACTTC.

This clonotype has a handful of counts. The chain combines TRBV5-4 with TRBJ1-1; TRBD1 matches 7 bases. The germline V gene has CDR1 SGHNT and CDR2 YYREEE (reference sequence). The CDR3 sequence is 14 residues long. V lost 10 bases, J lost 2 bases, and 11 bases stayed unmatched. CDR3 residues: CAHSAQGVNTEAFF. For the CDR3, the DNA is TGTGCCCACTCCGCGCAGGGGGTTAACACTGAAGCTTTCTTT.

This clonotype was recorded many times. The chain recombines TRBV29-1 with TRBJ2-2; 9 bases line up with TRBD1. The ends lost 5 bases at V and 4 bases at J; junction bases unmatched: 5. CDR3 size: 14 residues. Germline CDR1 reads SQVTM; CDR2 reads ANQGSEA. CDR3 region: CSVSTGGGTGELFF. In nucleotides, the CDR3 is TGCAGCGTTTCCACAGGGGGCGGCACCGGGGAGCTGTTTTTT.

This clonotype occurred many times. This chain uses TRBV12-3 or TRBV12-4 with TRBJ2-1; D is uncertain. The V end was cut by 3 bases, the J end by 9 bases, with 6 bases between. The CDR3 has 11 residues. CDR3 DNA sequence: TGTGCCAGCAGTTTCGACATTGAGCAGTTCTTC. This encodes CASSFDIEQFF.

The gene calls are TRBV27 and TRBJ1-1; perhaps TRBD1 as D (5 bases). Trimming pared 3 bases from V and 7 bases from J, leaving 15 bases between. The V gene's germline CDR1 is MNHEY and CDR2 SMNVEV (reference sequence). The CDR3 runs 14 residues. CDR3 region: CASSFRSGGNEAFF. As DNA, the CDR3 is TGTGCCAGCAGTTTCCGCTCCGGGGGGAATGAAGCTTTCTTT.

The rearrangement links TRBV29-1 to TRBJ2-7, with D maybe TRBD1 (5 bases). Trimming removed 7 bases at V and 4 bases at J, with 14 bases between. Germline V gives CDR1 SQVTM, CDR2 ANQGSEA. The CDR3 has 12 amino acids. CDR3 loop: CSAGQGGYEQYF. Written as DNA, the CDR3 is TGCAGCGCCGGGCAGGGCGGATACGAGCAGTACTTC.

The J gene is TRBJ2-6, the V gene TRBV18; 8 nucleotides align to TRBD1. In germline, CDR1 is KGHSH, CDR2 LQKENI. V lost 3 bases, J lost 3 bases, and 7 bases stayed unmatched. The CDR3 has 17 residues. The CDR3 sequence: CASSPDGQGGGANVLTF. CDR3 bases: TGTGCCAGCTCACCGGACGGACAGGGAGGTGGGGCCAACGTCCTGACTTTC.

This clonotype was found once. J is TRBJ2-1 and V is TRBV30, with 7 positions matching TRBD1. Trimming at V came to 5 bases and at J to 8 bases, leaving 3 bases not matched to a gene. CDR1 is GTSNPN, CDR2 SVGIG, per germline (reference sequence). There are 11 residues in the CDR3. The CDR3 sequence: CAWSDRDEQFF. The CDR3 bases are TGTGCCTGGTCCGACAGGGATGAGCAGTTCTTC.

The chain joins TRBV6-5 to TRBJ1-4; tentatively, D is TRBD1 (5 bases). The germline gives CDR1 MNHEY, CDR2 SVGAGI. CDR3 length: 14 amino acids. Trimming removed 4 bases from V and 5 bases from J, with 11 bases in between. The CDR3, as DNA: TGTGCCAGCAGTTCGGACGGGGGAAATGAAAAACTGTTTTTT. It specifies CASSSDGGNEKLFF.

The rearrangement joins TRBV7-2 to TRBJ1-4; D call uncertain. Germline V gene sequence: CDR1 SGHTA, CDR2 FQGNSA. The CDR3 covers 14 residues. V lost 0 bases and J lost 8, with 10 bases in between. The CDR3 loop reads CASSLAFRPEKLFF. CDR3 in DNA: TGTGCCAGCAGCTTAGCGTTTCGTCCCGAAAAACTGTTTTTT.

This clonotype was counted only a few times. J is TRBJ1-1 and V is TRBV10-3; 11 bases are a match to TRBD1. J was trimmed by 5 bases and V by 2 bases; bases with no gene match: 7. The CDR3 is 16 residues long. Per the germline V gene, CDR1 is ENHRY and CDR2 is SYGVKD. CDR3 sequence reads: CAISETAGTGGTEAFF. The CDR3 DNA reads TGTGCCATCAGTGAGACAGCCGGGACAGGGGGGACTGAAGCTTTCTTT.